This T cell receptor (beta chain) appears in the sequencing data of a study of CD8 T cells in ankylosing spondylitis. Study-level findings and limits: Disease-linked clones bore a CD8+ phenotype and were relatively rare in peripheral blood.

Using its own MiXCR run on the 5' RACE reads, TCRdb lists one record per CDR3 protein. This table holds 130,000 or so distinct CDR3 sequences, roughly 11% found once. This clonotype was recorded many times. Antigen: not known. The clonotype was recovered from a female donor with ankylosing spondylitis or in good health (not recorded which). Sequencing was carried out using blood, either unsorted or a sorted T cell fraction (not recorded which).

CDR3 loop: CASIGTLYNEQFF. CDR3 nucleotide sequence: TGTGCCAGCATCGGGACTTTATACAATGAGCAGTTCTTC. The gene calls are TRBV7-9 and TRBJ2-1; the D gene is possibly TRBD2 (6 bases). V was pared by 7 bases and J by 4 bases, with 11 bases between. Germline V lookup: CDR1 SEHNR, CDR2 FQNEAQ (reference sequence). This CDR3 has 13 residues.